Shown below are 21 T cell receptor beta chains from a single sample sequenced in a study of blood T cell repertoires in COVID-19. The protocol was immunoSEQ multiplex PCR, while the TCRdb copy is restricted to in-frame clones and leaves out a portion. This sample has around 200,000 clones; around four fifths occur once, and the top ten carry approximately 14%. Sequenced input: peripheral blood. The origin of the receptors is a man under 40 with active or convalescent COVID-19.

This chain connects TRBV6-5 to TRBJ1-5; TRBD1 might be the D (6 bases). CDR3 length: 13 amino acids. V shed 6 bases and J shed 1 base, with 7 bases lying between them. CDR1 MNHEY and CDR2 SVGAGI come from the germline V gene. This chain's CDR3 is CASRGGSNQPQHF. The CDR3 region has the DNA TGTGCCAGCAGAGGGGGAAGCAATCAGCCCCAGCATTTT.

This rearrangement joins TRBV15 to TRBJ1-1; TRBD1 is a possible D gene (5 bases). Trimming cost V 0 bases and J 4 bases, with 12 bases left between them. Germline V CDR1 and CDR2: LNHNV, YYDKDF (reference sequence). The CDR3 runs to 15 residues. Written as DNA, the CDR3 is TGTGCCACCAGCAGAGATATTCCGGGGGGCACTGAAGCTTTCTTT. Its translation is CATSRDIPGGTEAFF.

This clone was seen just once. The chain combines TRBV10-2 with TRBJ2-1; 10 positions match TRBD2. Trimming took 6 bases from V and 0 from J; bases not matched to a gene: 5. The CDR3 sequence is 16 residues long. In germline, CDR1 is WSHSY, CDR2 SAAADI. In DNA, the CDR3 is TGCGCCAGCAGCCTTAGCGGGGGGAGCTCCTACAATGAGCAGTTCTTC. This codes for CASSLSGGSSYNEQFF.

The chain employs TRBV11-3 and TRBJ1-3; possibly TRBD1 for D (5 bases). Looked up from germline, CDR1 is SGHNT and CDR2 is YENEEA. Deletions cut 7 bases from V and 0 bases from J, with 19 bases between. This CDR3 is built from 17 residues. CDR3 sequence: CASNALEVGLSGNTIYF. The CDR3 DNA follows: TGTGCCAGCAACGCCCTTGAGGTGGGGCTCTCTGGAAACACCATATATTTT.

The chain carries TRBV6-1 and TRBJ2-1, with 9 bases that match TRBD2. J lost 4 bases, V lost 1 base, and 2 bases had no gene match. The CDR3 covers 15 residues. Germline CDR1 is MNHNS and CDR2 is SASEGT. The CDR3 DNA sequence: TGTGCCAGCAGTGAAGGTGCGGGAGGGTACAATGAGCAGTTCTTC. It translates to CASSEGAGGYNEQFF.

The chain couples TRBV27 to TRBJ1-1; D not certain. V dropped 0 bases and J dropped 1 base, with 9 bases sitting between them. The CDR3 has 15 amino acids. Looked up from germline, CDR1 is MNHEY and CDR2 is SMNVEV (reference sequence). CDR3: CASSLSGQTNTEAFF. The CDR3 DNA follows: TGTGCCAGCAGTTTATCGGGCCAGACGAACACTGAAGCTTTCTTT.

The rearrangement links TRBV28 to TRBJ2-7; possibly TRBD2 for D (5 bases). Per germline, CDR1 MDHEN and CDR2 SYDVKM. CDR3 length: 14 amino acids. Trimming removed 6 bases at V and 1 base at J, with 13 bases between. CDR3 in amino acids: CASSSPGKSYEQYV. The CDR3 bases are TGTGCCAGCAGCTCCCCCGGGAAGTCCTACGAGCAGTACGTC.

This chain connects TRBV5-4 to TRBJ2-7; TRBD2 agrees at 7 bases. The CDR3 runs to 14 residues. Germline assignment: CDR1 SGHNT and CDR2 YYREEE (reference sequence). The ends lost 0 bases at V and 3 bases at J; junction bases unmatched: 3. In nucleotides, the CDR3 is TGTGCCAGCAGCTTGGATCCTAGCGGCTACGAGCAGTACTTC. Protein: CASSLDPSGYEQYF.

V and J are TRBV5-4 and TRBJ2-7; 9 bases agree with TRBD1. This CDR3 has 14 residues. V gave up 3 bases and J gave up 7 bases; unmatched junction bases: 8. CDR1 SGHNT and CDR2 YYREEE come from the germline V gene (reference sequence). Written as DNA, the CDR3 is TGTGCCAGCAGCTACGGGACAGGGTCCCAGGAGCAGTACTTC. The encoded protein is CASSYGTGSQEQYF.

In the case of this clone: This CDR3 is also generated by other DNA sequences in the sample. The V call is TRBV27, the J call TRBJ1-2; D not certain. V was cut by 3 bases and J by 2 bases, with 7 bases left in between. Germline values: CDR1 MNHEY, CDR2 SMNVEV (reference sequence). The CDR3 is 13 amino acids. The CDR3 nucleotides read TGTGCCAGCAGTTTGACGGGGAACTATGGCTACACCTTC. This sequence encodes CASSLTGNYGYTF.

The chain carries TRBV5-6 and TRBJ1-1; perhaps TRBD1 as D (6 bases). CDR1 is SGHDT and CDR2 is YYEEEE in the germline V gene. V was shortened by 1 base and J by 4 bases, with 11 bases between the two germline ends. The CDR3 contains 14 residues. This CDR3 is CASSLSQGFTEAFF. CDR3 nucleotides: TGTGCCAGCAGCTTGAGTCAGGGGTTCACTGAAGCTTTCTTT. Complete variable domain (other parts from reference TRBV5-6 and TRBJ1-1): DAGVTQSPTHLIKTRGQQVTLRCSPKSGHDTVSWYQQALGQGPQFIFQYYEEEERQRGNFPDRFSGHQFPNYSSELNVNALLLGDSALYLCASSLSQGFTEAFFGQGTRLTVV.

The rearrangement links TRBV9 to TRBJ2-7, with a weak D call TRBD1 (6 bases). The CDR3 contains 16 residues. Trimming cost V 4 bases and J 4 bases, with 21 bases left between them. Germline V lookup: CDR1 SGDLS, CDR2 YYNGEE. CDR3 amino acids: CASSPEGWTAKYEQYF. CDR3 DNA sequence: TGTGCCAGCAGCCCAGAGGGGTGGACAGCTAAATACGAGCAGTACTTC.

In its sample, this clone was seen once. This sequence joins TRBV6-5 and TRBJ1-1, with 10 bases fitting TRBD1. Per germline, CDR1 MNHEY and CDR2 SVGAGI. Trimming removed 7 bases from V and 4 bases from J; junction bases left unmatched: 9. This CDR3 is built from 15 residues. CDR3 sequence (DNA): TGTGCCAGCACCAGGGCGGGACAGGGGACCACTGAAGCTTTCTTT. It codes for CASTRAGQGTTEAFF.

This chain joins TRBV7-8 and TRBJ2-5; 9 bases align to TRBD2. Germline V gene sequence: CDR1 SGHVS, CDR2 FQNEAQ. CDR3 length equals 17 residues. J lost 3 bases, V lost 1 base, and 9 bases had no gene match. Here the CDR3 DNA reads TGTGCCAGCAGCTTAGATGAAGCGGGGGGCGTTAAAGAGACCCAGTACTTC. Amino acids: CASSLDEAGGVKETQYF.

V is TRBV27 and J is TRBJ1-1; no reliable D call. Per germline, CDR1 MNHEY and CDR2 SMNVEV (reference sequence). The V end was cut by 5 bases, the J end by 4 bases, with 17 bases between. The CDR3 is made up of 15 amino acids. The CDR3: CASSPRSGRGTEAFF. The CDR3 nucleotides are TGTGCCAGCAGTCCCCGCTCTGGGCGGGGCACTGAAGCTTTCTTT.

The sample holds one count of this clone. The CDR3 reads CASSPPPGDQPQHF. The CDR3 DNA reads TGTGCCAGCTCACCACCCCCCGGAGATCAGCCCCAGCATTTT. The chain combines TRBV18 with TRBJ1-5; D ambiguous. V was clipped by 0 bases and J by 5 bases, with 8 bases between them. In germline, CDR1 is KGHSH, CDR2 LQKENI. CDR3 length equals 14 residues.

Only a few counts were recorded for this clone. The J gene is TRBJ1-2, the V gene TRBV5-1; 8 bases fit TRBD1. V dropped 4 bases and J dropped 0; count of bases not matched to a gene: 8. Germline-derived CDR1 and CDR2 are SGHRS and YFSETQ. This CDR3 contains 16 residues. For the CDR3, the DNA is TGCGCCAGCAGCGCCGGGACAGGCCCCACTAACTATGGCTACACCTTC. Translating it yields CASSAGTGPTNYGYTF. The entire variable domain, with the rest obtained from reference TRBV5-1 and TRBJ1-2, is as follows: KAGVTQTPRYLIKTRGQQVTLSCSPISGHRSVSWYQQTPGQGLQFLFEYFSETQRNKGNFPGRFSGRQFSNSRSEMNVSTLELGDSALYLCASSAGTGPTNYGYTFGSGTRLTVV.

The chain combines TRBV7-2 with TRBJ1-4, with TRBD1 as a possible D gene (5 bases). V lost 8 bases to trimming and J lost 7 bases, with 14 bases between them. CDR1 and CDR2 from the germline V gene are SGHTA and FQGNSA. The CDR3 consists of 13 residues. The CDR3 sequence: CASGGSAPEKLFF. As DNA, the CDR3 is TGTGCCAGCGGGGGGTCTGCCCCTGAAAAACTGTTTTTT.

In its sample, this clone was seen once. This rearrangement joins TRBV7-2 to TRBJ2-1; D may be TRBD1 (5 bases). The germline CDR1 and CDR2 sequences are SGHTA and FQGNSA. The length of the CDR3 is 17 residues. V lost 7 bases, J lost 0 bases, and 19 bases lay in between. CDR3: CASTPQVGSVSYNEQFF. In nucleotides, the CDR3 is TGTGCCAGCACCCCACAGGTCGGGTCTGTCTCCTACAATGAGCAGTTCTTC. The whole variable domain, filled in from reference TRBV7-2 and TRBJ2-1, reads GAGVSQSPSNKVTEKGKDVELRCDPISGHTALYWYRQSLGQGLEFLIYFQGNSAPDKSGLPSDRFSAERTGGSVSTLTIQRTQQEDSAVYLCASTPQVGSVSYNEQFFGPGTRLTVL.

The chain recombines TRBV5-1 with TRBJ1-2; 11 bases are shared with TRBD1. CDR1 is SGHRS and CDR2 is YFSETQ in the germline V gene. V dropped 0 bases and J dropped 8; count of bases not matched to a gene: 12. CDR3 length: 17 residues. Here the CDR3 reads CASSLGSASDRGRGYTF. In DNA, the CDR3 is TGCGCCAGCAGCTTGGGTTCAGCCTCGGACAGGGGGCGAGGCTACACCTTC.

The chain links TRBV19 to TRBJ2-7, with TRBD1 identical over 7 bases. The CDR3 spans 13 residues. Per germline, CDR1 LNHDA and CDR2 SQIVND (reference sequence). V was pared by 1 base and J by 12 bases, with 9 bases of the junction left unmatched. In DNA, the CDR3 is TGTGCCAGTAGTATAGGGACAGGCCGGGATTTGTACGTC. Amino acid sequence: CASSIGTGRDLYV.